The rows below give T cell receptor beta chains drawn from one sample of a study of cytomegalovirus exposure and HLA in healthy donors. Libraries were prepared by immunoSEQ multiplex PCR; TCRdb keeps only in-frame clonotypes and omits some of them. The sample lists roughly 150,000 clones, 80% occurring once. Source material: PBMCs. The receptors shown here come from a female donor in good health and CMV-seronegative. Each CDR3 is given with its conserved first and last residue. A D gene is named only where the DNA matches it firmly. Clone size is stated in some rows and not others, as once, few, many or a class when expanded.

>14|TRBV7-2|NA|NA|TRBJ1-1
TGTGCCAGCAGCTCACGTAGACAGGTAGCTGAAGCTTTCTTT
CASSSRRQVAEAFF
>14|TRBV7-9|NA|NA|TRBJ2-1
TGTGCCAGCAGCTTAGCCGGGGGACACAATGAGCAGTTCTTC
CASSLAGGHNEQFF
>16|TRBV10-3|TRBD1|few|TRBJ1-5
TGTGCCATCAGTGAGTCGGTGGACAGGGGTAATCAGCCCCAGCATTTT
CAISESVDRGNQPQHF
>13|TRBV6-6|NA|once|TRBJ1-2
TGTGCCAGCAGTAGAAGACAGGACTATGGCTACACCTTC
CASSRRQDYGYTF
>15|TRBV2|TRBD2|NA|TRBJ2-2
TGTGCCAGCGGGGAGACTAGCGCTAACACCGGGGAGCTGTTTTTT
CASGETSANTGELFF
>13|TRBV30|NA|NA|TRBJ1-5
TGTGCCTGGAGTGTCGGGGGCAATCAGCCCCAGCATTTT
CAWSVGGNQPQHF
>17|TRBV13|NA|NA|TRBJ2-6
TGTGCCAGCAGCTTAGGACAGGGTCTACCTGGGGCCAACGTCCTGACTTTC
CASSLGQGLPGANVLTF
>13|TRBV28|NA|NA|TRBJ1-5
TGTGCCAGCAGCTGGGGCCAGGCACTGGGCCAGCATTTT
CASSWGQALGQHF
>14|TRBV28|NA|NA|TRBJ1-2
TGTGCCAGCAGCCCCTTGAGGAGTCTCTATGGCTACACCTTC
CASSPLRSLYGYTF
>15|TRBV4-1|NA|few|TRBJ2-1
TGCGCCAGCAGCCAAGATCAACAGAAATACAATGAGCAGTTCTTC
CASSQDQQKYNEQFF
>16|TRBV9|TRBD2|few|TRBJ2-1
TGTGCCAGCAGCTACGGACTAGCGCGTACCTACAATGAGCAGTTCTTC
CASSYGLARTYNEQFF
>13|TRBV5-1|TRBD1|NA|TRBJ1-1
TGCGCCAGCAGCTTGGGGGACAGCAAGGCGGCTTTCTTT
CASSLGDSKAAFF
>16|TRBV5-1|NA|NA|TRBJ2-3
TGCGCCAGCAGCTTACCTTTACGAAGCCCCACAGATACGCAGTATTTT
CASSLPLRSPTDTQYF
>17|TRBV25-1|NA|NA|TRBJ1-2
TGTGCCAGCAGTGAATTTGGGACATATCCAGGGGACTATGGCTACACCTTC
CASSEFGTYPGDYGYTF
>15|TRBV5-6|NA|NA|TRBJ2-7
TGTGCCAGCAGCGGAACTACCGTCCTATGGTACGAGCAGTACTTC
CASSGTTVLWYEQYF
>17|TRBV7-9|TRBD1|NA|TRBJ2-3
TGTGCCAGCAGCTTAGCAACAGGACAGGGGTTGAGAGATACGCAGTATTTT
CASSLATGQGLRDTQYF
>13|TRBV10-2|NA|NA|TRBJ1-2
TGCGCCAGCAGTGAGGGACATACGGCTGGCTACACCTTC
CASSEGHTAGYTF
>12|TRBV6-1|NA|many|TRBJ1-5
TGTGCCAGCAATAGAGGGAATCAGCCCCAGCATTTT
CASNRGNQPQHF
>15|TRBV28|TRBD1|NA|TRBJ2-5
TGTGCCAGCAGTTCTCCACAGGGGGCCCAAGAGACCCAGTACTTC
CASSSPQGAQETQYF
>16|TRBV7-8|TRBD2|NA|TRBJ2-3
TGTGCCAGCAGCTTCCTAGCGGGAGCCCCCACAGATACGCAGTATTTT
CASSFLAGAPTDTQYF
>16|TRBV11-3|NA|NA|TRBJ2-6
TGTGCCAGCAGCTTAGGGGCCAGCTCTGGGGCCAACGTCCTGACTTTC
CASSLGASSGANVLTF
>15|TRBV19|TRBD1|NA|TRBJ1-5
TGTGCCAGTAGCATAGGACAGGGTGGCAATCAGCCCCAGCATTTT
CASSIGQGGNQPQHF
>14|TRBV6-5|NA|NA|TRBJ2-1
TGTGCCAGCAGCTGGCGGGACCAAATGAATGAGCAGTTCTTC
CASSWRDQMNEQFF
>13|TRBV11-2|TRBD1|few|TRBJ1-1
TGTGCCAGCAGCCTCACGGACAGGGGAAAAGCTTTCTTT
CASSLTDRGKAFF
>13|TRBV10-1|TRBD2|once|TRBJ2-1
TGCGCCAGCAGAGATAGCGGGGACAATGAGCAGTTCTTC
CASRDSGDNEQFF
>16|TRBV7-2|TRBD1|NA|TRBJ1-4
TGTGCCAGCAGCTTATGGGGGACAGGGAAGAATGAAAAACTGTTTTTT
CASSLWGTGKNEKLFF
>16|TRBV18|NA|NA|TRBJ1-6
TGTGCCAGCTCTTCCGGACAGAGCTCCTATAATTCACCCCTCCACTTT
CASSSGQSSYNSPLHF
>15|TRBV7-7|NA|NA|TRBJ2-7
TGTGCCAGCAGCTTAGGTCCTAGCCTCGTTTACGAGCAGTACTTC
CASSLGPSLVYEQYF
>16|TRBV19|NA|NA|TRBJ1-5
TGTGCCAGTAGCACCACCTGGCAGGGGTCCAATCAGCCCCAGCATTTT
CASSTTWQGSNQPQHF
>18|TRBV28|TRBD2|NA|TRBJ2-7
TGTGCCAGCAGCCGTATTGCTAGCGGGAGGGCCAGGGTGGTGGAGCAGTACTTC
CASSRIASGRARVVEQYF
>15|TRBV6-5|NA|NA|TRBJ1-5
TGTGCCAGCAATAAAGGGGCAGAAAGAAATCAGCCCCAGCATTTT
CASNKGAERNQPQHF
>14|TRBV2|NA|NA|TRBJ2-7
TGTGCCAGCAGTGAATCCCTGGGGCTCACGGAGCAGTACTTC
CASSESLGLTEQYF
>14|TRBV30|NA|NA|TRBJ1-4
TGTGCCTGGAGAGCACAGGGAACTAATGAAAAACTGTTTTTT
CAWRAQGTNEKLFF
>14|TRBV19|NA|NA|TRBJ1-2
TGTGCCAGTACTTTGACAGACTTTGACTATGGCTACACCTTC
CASTLTDFDYGYTF
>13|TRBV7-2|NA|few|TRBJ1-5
TGTGCCAGCAGTCAACAGGAGAATCAGCCCCAGCATTTT
CASSQQENQPQHF
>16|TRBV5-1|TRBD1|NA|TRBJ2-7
TGCGCCAGCAGCTTGGCCCGTGGGACAGGGACCTACGAGCAGTACTTC
CASSLARGTGTYEQYF